These 19 T cell receptor beta chains were all obtained from the same sample, sequenced in a study of blood T cells in healthy people across ages. Sample-barcoded 5' priming and a J-beta primer mix drove a second PCR of about 7 to 12 cycles. TCRdb passed the 5' RACE reads through MiXCR, listing each CDR3 protein once. Here the sample spans roughly 1,800,000 distinct CDR3 sequences, about 49% being singletons. The sequencing input was blood. The origin of the receptors is a woman between 35 and 50 years old in good health.

V usage is TRBV27 and J usage is TRBJ2-5, with 11 positions matching TRBD2. J lost 2 bases, V lost 5 bases, and 16 bases had no gene match. The CDR3 contains 19 residues. CDR1 is MNHEY, CDR2 SMNVEV, per germline (reference sequence). CDR3 in amino acids: CASSTRTGTSGTKQETQYF. In nucleotides, the CDR3 is TGTGCCAGCAGTACGCGAACCGGGACTAGCGGCACAAAACAAGAGACCCAGTACTTC.

In this sample, this clonotype turned up a few times. J is TRBJ1-2 and V is TRBV27; D is unresolved. Germline assignment: CDR1 MNHEY and CDR2 SMNVEV (reference sequence). The CDR3 spans 16 residues. The ends were cut back, 8 bases at V and 4 bases at J, with 23 bases in the middle. The CDR3 DNA follows: TGTGCCAGCTCCACGGTCAACACCATAAGCGGCTATGGCTACACCTTC. Its translation: CASSTVNTISGYGYTF.

The J gene is TRBJ1-6, the V gene TRBV10-3, with D possibly TRBD1 on 5 matching bases. V lost 5 bases to trimming and J lost 0 bases, with 8 bases between them. The CDR3 totals 15 residues. CDR1 is ENHRY and CDR2 is SYGVKD in the germline V gene. The CDR3 reads CAISHRISYNSPLHF. CDR3 bases: TGTGCCATCAGTCACAGGATCTCCTATAATTCACCCCTCCACTTT.

This clonotype has just a few counts. The genes are TRBV10-3 and TRBJ2-5, with D maybe TRBD2 (6 bases). Germline loops: CDR1 ENHRY, CDR2 SYGVKD. The CDR3 consists of 12 residues. The V and J ends lost 8 bases and 1 base respectively, with 8 bases between them. The CDR3 DNA reads TGTGCCATCGGGGGAGGCCAAGAGACCCAGTACTTC. Residues: CAIGGGQETQYF.

The chain uses TRBV5-1 and TRBJ2-5; D may be TRBD2 (6 bases). Germline assignment: CDR1 SGHRS and CDR2 YFSETQ. V was clipped by 1 base and J by 4 bases, with 11 bases between them. This CDR3 comprises 14 residues. The CDR3 region has the DNA TGCGCCAGCAGCTTGTCGGCAGCGGGAGAGACCCAGTACTTC. Protein sequence: CASSLSAAGETQYF.

This clonotype has a handful of counts. The chain uses TRBV27 and TRBJ2-1; 7 nucleotides align to TRBD1. Trimming cost V 0 bases and J 13 bases; bases outside gene matches: 6. The germline CDR1 and CDR2 sequences are MNHEY and SMNVEV (reference sequence). The CDR3 covers 13 residues. The CDR3 nucleotides are TGTGCCAGCAGTTTATCGACAGGGCTTTACCAGTTCTTC. Translating gives CASSLSTGLYQFF.

The table lists this clonotype with a few counts. The chain has TRBV5-1 and TRBJ2-4; D unresolved. The J call may be mistaken, given a closer DNA end match to TRBJ2-7. The germline V gene has CDR1 SGHRS and CDR2 YFSETQ. The CDR3 covers 14 residues. The CDR3 DNA reads as TGCGCCAGCAGCTTCTCGGAAGGCAACTACGAGCAGTACTTC. It encodes CASSFSEGNYEQYF.

This clonotype was seen a few times. The gene calls are TRBV4-3 and TRBJ2-7; no firm D call. Trimming took off 4 bases at V and 5 bases at J, with 12 bases between the two ends. The CDR3 is 13 amino acids. Germline V gene sequence: CDR1 LGHNA, CDR2 YSLEER. The CDR3 DNA is TGCGCCAGCAGCCCTAAGTCCCCGAACGAGCAGTACTTC. As protein: CASSPKSPNEQYF.

V and J are TRBV7-9 and TRBJ1-2; D is perhaps TRBD1 (6 bases). CDR3 length equals 14 residues. V was clipped by 6 bases and J by 2 bases, with 13 bases between them. Germline lookup yields CDR1 SEHNR and CDR2 FQNEAQ (reference sequence). In nucleotides, the CDR3 is TGTGCCAGCAGTACCGACAGGAGGAACTATGGCTACACCTTC. Encoded protein: CASSTDRRNYGYTF. Supplemented by reference TRBV7-9 and TRBJ1-2, the full variable domain reads DTGVSQNPRHKITKRGQNVTFRCDPISEHNRLYWYRQTLGQGPEFLTYFQNEAQLEKSRLLSDRFSAERPKGSFSTLEIQRTEQGDSAMYLCASSTDRRNYGYTFGSGTRLTVV.

The rearrangement links TRBV3-1 to TRBJ2-7, with 11 positions matching TRBD2. Germline CDR1 and CDR2: LGHDT and YNNKEL (reference sequence). This CDR3 comprises 15 residues. Trimming took 5 bases from V and 6 from J; bases not matched to a gene: 9. CDR3 sequence: CASSSLRLAGSEQYF. The CDR3 DNA reads as TGTGCCAGCAGCTCGCTTCGACTAGCGGGGAGCGAGCAGTACTTC.

This chain connects TRBV5-1 to TRBJ2-7, with D perhaps TRBD1 or TRBD2 (6 bases each). Looked up from germline, CDR1 is SGHRS and CDR2 is YFSETQ. Trimming removed 4 bases from V and 6 bases from J, with 20 bases in between. The CDR3 has 15 amino acids. The CDR3 protein is CASSIKPEGVSEQYF. The CDR3 DNA sequence: TGCGCCAGCAGCATAAAACCGGAGGGGGTCTCCGAGCAGTACTTC. Full variable domain (rest looked up from reference TRBV5-1 and TRBJ2-7): KAGVTQTPRYLIKTRGQQVTLSCSPISGHRSVSWYQQTPGQGLQFLFEYFSETQRNKGNFPGRFSGRQFSNSRSEMNVSTLELGDSALYLCASSIKPEGVSEQYFGPGTRLTVT.

This chain joins TRBV28 and TRBJ2-3; D remains ambiguous. This CDR3 is 12 amino acids long. CDR1 and CDR2 from the germline V gene are MDHEN and SYDVKM. V lost 3 bases, J lost 9 bases, and 10 bases lay in between. CDR3 sequence reads: CASSLVIPTQYF. In DNA, the CDR3 is TGTGCCAGCAGTTTGGTAATTCCGACGCAGTATTTT.

The J gene is TRBJ1-1, the V gene TRBV7-2; 9 nucleotides agree with TRBD1. With V trimmed by 3 bases and J by 12 bases, 11 bases remained unmatched. CDR1 is SGHTA, CDR2 FQGNSA, per germline. This CDR3 region has 14 residues. CDR3 protein: CASSFSGTGSGTFF. The CDR3 DNA sequence: TGTGCCAGCAGCTTTTCCGGGACAGGGTCGGGTACTTTCTTT.

The chain joins TRBV28 to TRBJ1-5, with unresolved D. The V and J ends lost 8 bases and 2 bases respectively, with 16 bases between them. The CDR3 consists of 15 residues. CDR1 is MDHEN, CDR2 SYDVKM, per germline. The chain's CDR3 is CASSPRAPGNQPQHF. In nucleotides, the CDR3 is TGTGCCAGCTCACCACGGGCGCCCGGCAATCAGCCCCAGCATTTT.

The V and J genes are TRBV4-3 and TRBJ1-2; 8 bases are a match to TRBD1. From germline, CDR1 is LGHNA and CDR2 YSLEER. CDR3 length equals 14 residues. With 3 bases clipped from V and 6 bases from J, the junction kept 6 bases outside the gene matches. The CDR3 here is CASSQLTGANGYTF. CDR3 nucleotide sequence: TGCGCCAGCAGCCAGTTGACAGGGGCGAATGGCTACACCTTC.

The chain is built from TRBV5-1 and TRBJ2-7; 7 nucleotides line up with TRBD1. Germline lookup yields CDR1 SGHRS and CDR2 YFSETQ. V dropped 4 bases and J dropped 0; count of bases not matched to a gene: 10. This CDR3 region has 16 residues. The CDR3 region is CASSADGQVSSYEQYF. CDR3 in DNA: TGCGCCAGCAGCGCGGACGGACAGGTATCCTCCTACGAGCAGTACTTC. Looking up the rest from reference TRBV5-1 and TRBJ2-7 gives the full variable domain: KAGVTQTPRYLIKTRGQQVTLSCSPISGHRSVSWYQQTPGQGLQFLFEYFSETQRNKGNFPGRFSGRQFSNSRSEMNVSTLELGDSALYLCASSADGQVSSYEQYFGPGTRLTVT.

The gene calls are TRBV6-4 and TRBJ2-1; D may match TRBD1 or TRBD2 (7 bases each). V lost 0 bases to trimming and J lost 9 bases, with 18 bases between them. Germline CDR1 and CDR2: MRHNA and SNTAGT. There are 16 residues in the CDR3. The CDR3 protein is CASSDSSQGGKPEQFF. Written as DNA, the CDR3 is TGTGCCAGCAGTGACTCGAGCCAGGGGGGGAAACCTGAGCAGTTCTTC.

This clonotype occurred a few times. CDR3: CASSQALYNEQFF. CDR3 sequence (DNA): TGTGCCAGCAGCCAAGCTCTCTACAATGAGCAGTTCTTC. The chain has TRBV14 and TRBJ2-1, with D unclear. Germline V gene sequence: CDR1 SGHDN, CDR2 FVKESK. V was cut by 1 base and J by 3 bases, with 4 bases left in between. The CDR3 extends over 13 amino acids.

This clonotype showed up just a few times. The gene calls are TRBV9 and TRBJ2-1; 15 nucleotides match TRBD2. The V and J ends lost 5 bases and 0 bases, in that order; junction bases with no gene match: 6. The CDR3 sequence is 18 residues long. Germline V gene data show CDR1 as SGDLS and CDR2 as YYNGEE. In DNA, the CDR3 is TGTGCCAGCAGTAGGACTAGCGGGGGGGGGAGCTCCTACAATGAGCAGTTCTTC. It encodes CASSRTSGGGSSYNEQFF.